The 20 T cell receptor beta chains below were found in one sample sequenced in a study of identical twins. TCRdb itself ran the 5' RACE reads through MiXCR, one entry per CDR3 protein. The data contain a few hundred thousand distinct CDR3 sequences, about 13% of them singletons. Separately, the same data were catalogued under a study of yellow fever vaccine responses in identical twins.

Sequencing was done on a sample of memory (CD45RO+) T cells sorted from blood. All receptors derive from a woman aged 18-35 years in good health.

This clonotype was counted a few times. CDR3 loop: CASSTLASGRQGVKFF. The CDR3 region has the DNA TGTGCCAGTAGTACGCTAGCCTCGGGGCGCCAAGGGGTCAAGTTCTTC. This rearrangement joins TRBV19 to TRBJ2-1; D is possibly TRBD1 or TRBD2 (5 bases each). Germline CDR1 and CDR2: LNHDA and SQIVND (reference sequence). V gave up 4 bases and J gave up 14 bases, with 27 bases separating them. The CDR3 has 16 amino acids.

This clonotype was found a few times. The gene calls are TRBV19 and TRBJ2-5, with D uncertain. Trimming pared 5 bases from V and 0 bases from J, leaving 7 bases between. Germline CDR1 reads LNHDA; CDR2 reads SQIVND (reference sequence). CDR3 length: 13 residues. The CDR3 loop reads CASSPKNQETQYF. The DNA of the CDR3 is TGTGCCAGTAGTCCAAAAAACCAAGAGACCCAGTACTTC.

This clonotype occurred a few times. The chain uses TRBV20-1 and TRBJ2-7; D is uncertain. Deletions cut 5 bases from V and 7 bases from J, with 9 bases between. This CDR3 is built from 10 residues. Germline loops: CDR1 DFQATT, CDR2 SNEGSKA (reference sequence). CDR3 sequence: CSASAREQYF. DNA of the CDR3: TGCAGTGCTTCGGCACGAGAGCAGTACTTC.

The CDR3 region is CASSWVGRLYF. In nucleotides, the CDR3 is TGTGCCAGCAGTTGGGTTGGACGGTTGTATTTT. The chain combines TRBV28 with TRBJ2-3; D gene ambiguous. V lost 4 bases, J lost 14 bases, and 13 bases lay in between. The germline V gene encodes CDR1 MDHEN and CDR2 SYDVKM. The CDR3 contains 11 residues.

The rearrangement joins TRBV11-1 to TRBJ1-4; no reliable D call. CDR1 and CDR2 from the germline V gene are SGHAT and FQDESV (reference sequence). This CDR3 is 15 amino acids long. V was cut by 1 base and J by 0 bases, with 6 bases left in between. The CDR3 nucleotides read TGTGCCAGCAGCTTAGTGACCGCAACTAATGAAAAACTGTTTTTT. Protein product: CASSLVTATNEKLFF.

The J gene is TRBJ2-5, the V gene TRBV6-5, with 9 bases fitting TRBD1. Per germline, CDR1 MNHEY and CDR2 SVGAGI. This CDR3 is built from 14 residues. With V trimmed by 2 bases and J by 4 bases, 2 bases remained unmatched. The CDR3 DNA is TGTGCCAGCAGTTACGGGGGACAGGGAGAGACCCAGTACTTC. Encoded protein: CASSYGGQGETQYF.

In regard to this clonotype: Since a much larger clone is just one base distant, this may be a read error. This chain links TRBV10-3 with TRBJ2-2, with 8 bases lining up with TRBD2. From germline, CDR1 is ENHRY and CDR2 SYGVKD. Losses at the gene ends were 8 bases for V and 7 bases for J; bases not matched to a gene: 6. The CDR3 runs to 13 residues. The CDR3: CAIGPAGVGELFF. The CDR3 DNA reads as TGTGCCATCGGACCAGCGGGAGTCGGGGAGCTGTTTTTT.

The chain carries TRBV5-1 and TRBJ2-1; 7 bases are shared with TRBD1. V shed 3 bases, J shed 5 bases, and the junction held 8 bases outside the gene matches. This CDR3 region has 15 residues. CDR1 SGHRS and CDR2 YFSETQ come from the germline V gene. The CDR3 coding sequence is TGCGCCAGCAGCTGGATTGTCGACAGGGACAATGAGCAGTTCTTC. It yields the protein CASSWIVDRDNEQFF.

CDR3 coding DNA: TGTGCCAGCAGTCCCGCTCTTGGAGCGGGAGGGCCGGTGCATACGCAGTATTTT. Protein: CASSPALGAGGPVHTQYF. V usage is TRBV11-1 and J usage is TRBJ2-3, with 10 bases lining up with TRBD2. The CDR3 spans 18 residues. The germline V gene encodes CDR1 SGHAT and CDR2 FQDESV (reference sequence). With 6 bases clipped from V and 7 bases from J, the junction kept 19 bases outside the gene matches.

V usage is TRBV6-1 and J usage is TRBJ2-3; D is unclear. The CDR3 sequence is 15 residues long. The V end was cut by 6 bases, the J end by 0 bases, with 13 bases between. Germline values: CDR1 MNHNS, CDR2 SASEGT. The CDR3 is CASSFKVASTDTQYF. CDR3 coding DNA: TGTGCCAGCAGCTTTAAAGTGGCGAGCACAGATACGCAGTATTTT.

The chain joins TRBV6-5 to TRBJ2-3; D may be TRBD1 (6 bases). The CDR3 has 16 amino acids. Trimming took 0 bases from V and 4 from J, leaving 14 bases between them. Germline CDR1 is MNHEY and CDR2 is SVGAGI. The CDR3 reads CASSYSRGLGPDTQYF. The CDR3 DNA follows: TGTGCCAGCAGTTACTCGAGGGGGTTAGGACCAGATACGCAGTATTTT.

Ten or more counts support this clonotype. The gene calls are TRBV7-2 and TRBJ2-7; no firm D call. The CDR3 is 13 amino acids. Germline assignment: CDR1 SGHTA and CDR2 FQGNSA. Trimming took off 0 bases at V and 3 bases at J, with 6 bases between the two ends. The CDR3 loop is CASSLAASYEQYF. CDR3 DNA sequence: TGTGCCAGCAGCTTAGCGGCGAGCTACGAGCAGTACTTC.

The chain employs TRBV19 and TRBJ2-7, with D uncertain. Germline V gives CDR1 LNHDA, CDR2 SQIVND (reference sequence). V lost 4 bases, J lost 0 bases, and 7 bases lay in between. The CDR3 is 13 residues long. The CDR3 DNA reads TGTGCCAGTAGTAGGCGTAGCTCCTACGAGCAGTACTTC. Residues: CASSRRSSYEQYF.

This chain uses TRBV7-8 with TRBJ2-7; possible D gene TRBD1, 6 bases. The CDR3 consists of 14 residues. Trimming took 5 bases from V and 3 from J, leaving 14 bases between them. The V gene's germline CDR1 is SGHVS and CDR2 FQNEAQ. The CDR3 bases are TGTGCCAGCAGCCTGGGGACAAGAAACTACGAGCAGTACTTC. Translation gives CASSLGTRNYEQYF. Based on the CDR3 plus reference TRBV7-8 and TRBJ2-7, the full variable domain is GAGVSQSPRYKVAKRGQDVALRCDPISGHVSLFWYQQALGQGPEFLTYFQNEAQLDKSGLPSDRFFAERPEGSVSTLKIQRTQQEDSAVYLCASSLGTRNYEQYFGPGTRLTVT.

The rearrangement links TRBV6-5 to TRBJ2-3; 13 nucleotides match TRBD2. Germline CDR1 is MNHEY and CDR2 is SVGAGI. The V gene end was trimmed by 0 bases and the J gene end by 9 bases; junction bases not matched to a gene: 6. This CDR3 has 16 amino acids. CDR3: CASSYSGLAGPGTQYF. The CDR3 DNA reads TGTGCCAGCAGTTACTCGGGACTAGCGGGGCCGGGAACGCAGTATTTT.

This clonotype occurred a few times. CDR3 in amino acids: CASSLVGSRGETDTQYF. For the CDR3, the DNA is TGTGCCAGCAGTTTAGTGGGGTCGCGGGGAGAAACAGATACGCAGTATTTT. The chain is built from TRBV12-3 or TRBV12-4 and TRBJ2-3; D possibly corresponds to TRBD2 (6 bases). The length of the CDR3 is 17 residues. The V end was cut by 1 base, the J end by 3 bases, with 17 bases between.

This clonotype was detected many times. The chain combines TRBV29-1 with TRBJ2-1; the D gene is possibly TRBD2 (6 bases). From germline, CDR1 is SQVTM and CDR2 ANQGSEA. CDR3 size: 11 residues. V lost 7 bases, J lost 6 bases, and 10 bases lay in between. The DNA of the CDR3 is TGCAGCGGGCGACTAGTCAATGAGCAGTTCTTC. Its protein is CSGRLVNEQFF.

As concerns this clonotype: A read error may produce the germline difference seen at one junction end. This chain links TRBV7-9 with TRBJ2-7; D remains unclear. Germline V gives CDR1 SEHNR, CDR2 FQNEAQ (reference sequence). The CDR3 runs to 14 residues. In DNA form, the CDR3 reads TGTGTCAGCAGCCCCCCAGGATTATTTGACGAGCAGTACTTC. It specifies CVSSPPGLFDEQYF.

The rearrangement joins TRBV27 to TRBJ2-7, with no clear D. V lost 5 bases to trimming and J lost 5 bases, with 22 bases between them. In germline, CDR1 is MNHEY, CDR2 SMNVEV (reference sequence). The CDR3 totals 16 residues. The CDR3 region has the DNA TGTGCCAGCAGTAGTATAGGACGGCTGGCGGTTAACGAGCAGTACTTC. The encoded protein is CASSSIGRLAVNEQYF.

The chain combines TRBV7-2 with TRBJ2-7; 8 bases line up with TRBD1. This CDR3 contains 13 residues. The V segment lost 5 bases and the J segment 4 bases; nucleotides outside the gene matches: 4. Germline CDR1 SGHTA, CDR2 FQGNSA. CDR3 nucleotide sequence: TGTGCCAGCAGCCAGGGGGCGACATACGAGCAGTACTTC. Protein sequence: CASSQGATYEQYF.